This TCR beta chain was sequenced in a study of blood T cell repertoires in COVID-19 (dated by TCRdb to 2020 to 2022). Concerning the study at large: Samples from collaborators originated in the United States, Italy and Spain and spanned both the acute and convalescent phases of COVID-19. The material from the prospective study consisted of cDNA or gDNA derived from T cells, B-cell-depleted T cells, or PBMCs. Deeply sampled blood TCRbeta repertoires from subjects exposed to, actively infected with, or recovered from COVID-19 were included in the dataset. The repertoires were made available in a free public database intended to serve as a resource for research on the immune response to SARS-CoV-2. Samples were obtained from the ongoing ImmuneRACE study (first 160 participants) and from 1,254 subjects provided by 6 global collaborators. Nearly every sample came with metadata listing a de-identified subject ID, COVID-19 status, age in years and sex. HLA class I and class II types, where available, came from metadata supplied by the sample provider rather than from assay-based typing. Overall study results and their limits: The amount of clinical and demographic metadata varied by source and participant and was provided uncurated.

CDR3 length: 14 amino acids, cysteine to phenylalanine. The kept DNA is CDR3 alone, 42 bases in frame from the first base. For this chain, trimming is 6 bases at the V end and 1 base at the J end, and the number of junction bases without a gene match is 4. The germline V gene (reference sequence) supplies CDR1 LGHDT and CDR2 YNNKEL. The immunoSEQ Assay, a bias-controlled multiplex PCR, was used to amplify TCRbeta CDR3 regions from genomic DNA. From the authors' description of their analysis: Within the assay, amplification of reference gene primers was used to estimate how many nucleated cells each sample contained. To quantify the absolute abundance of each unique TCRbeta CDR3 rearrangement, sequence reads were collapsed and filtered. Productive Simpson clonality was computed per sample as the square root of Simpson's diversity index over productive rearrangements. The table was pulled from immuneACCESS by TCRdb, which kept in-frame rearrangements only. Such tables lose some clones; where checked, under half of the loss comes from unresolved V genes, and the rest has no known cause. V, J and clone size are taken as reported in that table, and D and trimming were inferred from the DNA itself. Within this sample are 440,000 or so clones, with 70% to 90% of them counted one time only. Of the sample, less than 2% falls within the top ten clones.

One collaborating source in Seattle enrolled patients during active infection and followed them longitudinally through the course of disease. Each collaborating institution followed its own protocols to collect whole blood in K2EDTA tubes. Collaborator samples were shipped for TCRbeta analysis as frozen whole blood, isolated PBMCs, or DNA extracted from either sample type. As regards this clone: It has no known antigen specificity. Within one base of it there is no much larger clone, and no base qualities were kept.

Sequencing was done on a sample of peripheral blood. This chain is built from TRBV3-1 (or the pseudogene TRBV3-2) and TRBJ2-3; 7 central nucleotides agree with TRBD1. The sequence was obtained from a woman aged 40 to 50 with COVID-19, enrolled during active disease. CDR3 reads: CASSQTGRTDTQYF. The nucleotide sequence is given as TGTGCCAGCAGTCAGACAGGGCGCACAGATACGCAGTATTTT.